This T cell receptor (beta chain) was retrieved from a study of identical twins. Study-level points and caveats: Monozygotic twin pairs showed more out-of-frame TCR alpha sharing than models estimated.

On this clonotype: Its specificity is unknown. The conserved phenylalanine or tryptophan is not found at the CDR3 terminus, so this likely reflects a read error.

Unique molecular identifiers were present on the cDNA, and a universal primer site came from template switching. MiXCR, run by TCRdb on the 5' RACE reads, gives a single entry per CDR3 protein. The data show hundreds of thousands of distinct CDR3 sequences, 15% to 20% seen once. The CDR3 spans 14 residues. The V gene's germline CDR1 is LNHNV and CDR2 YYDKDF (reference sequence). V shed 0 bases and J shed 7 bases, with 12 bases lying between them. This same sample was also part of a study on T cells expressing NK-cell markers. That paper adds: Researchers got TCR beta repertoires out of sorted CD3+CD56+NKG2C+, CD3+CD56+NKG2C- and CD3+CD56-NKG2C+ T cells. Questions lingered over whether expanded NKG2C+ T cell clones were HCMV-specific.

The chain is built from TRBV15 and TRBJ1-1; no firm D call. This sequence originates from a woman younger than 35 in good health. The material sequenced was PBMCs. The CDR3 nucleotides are TGTGCCACCAGCAGAGATTTGGGAGGGAGTGAAGCTTTCTTG. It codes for CATSRDLGGSEAFL.